This T cell receptor (beta chain) appears in the sequencing data of a study of blood T cell repertoires in COVID-19. Study information: Nucleic acid was either cDNA or gDNA, and it came from T cells, B-cell-depleted T cells, or PBMCs.

CDR3 length: 14 residues. V dropped 1 base and J dropped 11; count of bases not matched to a gene: 10. Per the germline V gene, CDR1 is SGHVS and CDR2 is FNYEAQ. Participants reported their clinical history, and cohort assignment relied on those reports. In the original workflow: Amplified reference gene primers provided the basis for estimating nucleated cell counts. Data came from immunoSEQ multiplex PCR; TCRdb stores just in-frame clones and leaves some out. V, J and clone size are those of that table, while D and trimming were read from the DNA. Among roughly 300,000 clones listed, 65% to 90% were seen once.

The source is a middle-aged woman with acute COVID-19. The rearrangement joins TRBV7-6 to TRBJ1-1; TRBD1 agrees at 7 bases. What was sequenced was PBMCs or T cells enriched from blood (not recorded which). This chain's CDR3 is CASSLDPGGWGAFF. DNA of the CDR3: TGTGCCAGCAGCTTAGATCCAGGGGGTTGGGGGGCTTTCTTT.